A single sample is the source of the 2 T cell receptor beta chains below, sequenced in a study of PD-1 blockade in classical Hodgkin lymphoma. The sample's time point: cycle 4 day 1 (C4D1), after five to seven weeks of nivolumab. There was relapse after autologous stem cell transplantation in every patient, and there was variation in brentuximab vedotin exposure. Clones were sequenced by immunoSEQ multiplex PCR, and TCRdb holds only the in-frame ones, with some missing. The data contain about 24,000 clones, about four fifths of them singletons. The sample here was peripheral blood mononuclear cells (PBMCs), taken before the fourth cycle of nivolumab. These TCRs come from a human donor with classical Hodgkin lymphoma.

CDR3 nucleotide sequence: TGTGCCTGGAGCGACGCGGGGACCCGCTCCTATGGCTACACCTTC. Residues: CAWSDAGTRSYGYTF. This chain joins TRBV30 and TRBJ1-2; tentative D call: TRBD1 (5 bases). The CDR3 extends over 15 amino acids. Germline CDR1 reads GTSNPN; CDR2 reads SVGIG (reference sequence). Trimming removed 3 bases from V and 4 bases from J, with 18 bases in between. Supplemented by reference TRBV30 and TRBJ1-2, the full variable domain reads SQTIHQWPATLVQPVGSPLSLECTVEGTSNPNLYWYRQAAGRGLQLLFYSVGIGQISSEVPQNLSASRPQDRQFILSSKKLLLSDSGFYLCAWSDAGTRSYGYTFGSGTRLTVV.

This chain joins TRBV19 and TRBJ1-3; D gene ambiguous. V shed 4 bases and J shed 0 bases, with 10 bases lying between them. The CDR3 length is 15 residues. Per the germline V gene, CDR1 is LNHDA and CDR2 is SQIVND (reference sequence). In DNA, the CDR3 is TGTGCCAGTAGTACAGGATTTGACTCTGGAAACACCATATATTTT. Translation: CASSTGFDSGNTIYF.